This entry features one T cell receptor beta chain sequence. TCRdb's table, derived via immunoSEQ multiplex PCR, lists solely in-frame clones and lacks some. The data show 95,000 to 150,000 clones, about nine tenths seen once. This sample was included in a study of T cell responses to AZD1222 COVID-19 vaccine. V lost 1 base and J 2 bases, leaving 5 bases between the germline ends. CDR1 is LGHDT, CDR2 YNNKEL, per germline (reference sequence). The CDR3 consists of 13 residues. The sample consisted of peripheral blood, taken on day 0 of AZD1222 vaccination. This sequence was found in an adult in good health. The chain couples TRBV3-1 (or the pseudogene TRBV3-2) to TRBJ1-2; D unclear. This CDR3 reads CASSQVENYGYTF. CDR3 sequence (DNA): TGTGCCAGCAGCCAAGTGGAGAACTATGGCTACACCTTC.